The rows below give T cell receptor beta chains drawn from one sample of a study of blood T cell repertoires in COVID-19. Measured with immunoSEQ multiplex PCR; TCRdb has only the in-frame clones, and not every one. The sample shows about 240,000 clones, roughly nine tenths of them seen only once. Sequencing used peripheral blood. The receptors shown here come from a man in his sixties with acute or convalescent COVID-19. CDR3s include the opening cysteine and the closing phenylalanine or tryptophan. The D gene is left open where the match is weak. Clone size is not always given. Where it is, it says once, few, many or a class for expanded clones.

cdr3_aa: CASSQEKTSGSYEQYF
cdr3_nt: TGCGCCAGCAGCCAAGAGAAGACTAGCGGGAGCTACGAGCAGTACTTC
v_call: TRBV4-1
d_call: TRBD2
j_call: TRBJ2-7
clone_size: NA

cdr3_aa: CAYRAANYGYTF
cdr3_nt: TGTGCCTACAGGGCCGCTAACTATGGCTACACCTTC
v_call: TRBV30
d_call: NA
j_call: TRBJ1-2
clone_size: many

cdr3_aa: CASSKGQSSGNTIYF
cdr3_nt: TGTGCCAGCAGTAAGGGACAGAGCTCTGGAAACACCATATATTTT
v_call: TRBV2
d_call: TRBD1
j_call: TRBJ1-3
clone_size: NA

cdr3_aa: CASSFFSGGATGVSPLHF
cdr3_nt: TGTGCCAGCAGCTTTTTTAGCGGTGGGGCGACAGGGGTTTCACCCCTCCACTTT
v_call: TRBV5-4
d_call: TRBD1
j_call: TRBJ1-6
clone_size: NA

cdr3_aa: CASSFGRGGNDGNTIYF
cdr3_nt: TGTGCCAGCAGTTTTGGAAGGGGAGGTAATGACGGAAACACCATATATTTT
v_call: TRBV28
d_call: NA
j_call: TRBJ1-3
clone_size: NA

cdr3_aa: CASSQGQGSYGYTF
cdr3_nt: TGTGCCAGCAGCCAAGGACAGGGAAGCTATGGCTACACCTTC
v_call: TRBV4-2
d_call: TRBD1
j_call: TRBJ1-2
clone_size: NA

cdr3_aa: CSVGMASGSTDTQYF
cdr3_nt: TGCAGCGTTGGTATGGCTAGCGGTTCCACAGATACGCAGTATTTT
v_call: TRBV29-1
d_call: TRBD2
j_call: TRBJ2-3
clone_size: NA

cdr3_aa: CASSPGTGEYF
cdr3_nt: TGTGCCAGCAGTCCCGGGACAGGGGAGTACTTC
v_call: TRBV28
d_call: TRBD1
j_call: TRBJ2-7
clone_size: few

cdr3_aa: CASSQGGQGRTDTQYF
cdr3_nt: TGTGCCAGCAGCCAAGGGGGCCAAGGACGCACAGATACGCAGTATTTT
v_call: TRBV4-2
d_call: NA
j_call: TRBJ2-3
clone_size: NA

cdr3_aa: CASSLVGREGTQYF
cdr3_nt: TGTGCCAGCAGCTTAGTGGGCAGGGAGGGGACCCAGTACTTC
v_call: TRBV11-2
d_call: TRBD2
j_call: TRBJ2-5
clone_size: NA

cdr3_aa: CASSSGTGLYEQYF
cdr3_nt: TGCGCCAGCAGCTCCGGGACAGGGCTCTACGAGCAGTACTTC
v_call: TRBV5-1
d_call: TRBD1
j_call: TRBJ2-7
clone_size: NA

cdr3_aa: CASSSQHHEQYF
cdr3_nt: TGTGCCAGCAGCTCACAGCACCACGAGCAGTACTTC
v_call: TRBV13
d_call: NA
j_call: TRBJ2-7
clone_size: NA

cdr3_aa: CASSQAPGGVAEQYF
cdr3_nt: TGTGCCAGCAGCCAAGCCCCAGGGGGAGTCGCCGAGCAGTACTTC
v_call: TRBV14
d_call: TRBD1
j_call: TRBJ2-7
clone_size: NA

cdr3_aa: CSFSTSGSYNEQFF
cdr3_nt: TGCAGCTTCTCGACTAGCGGGAGTTACAATGAGCAGTTCTTC
v_call: TRBV29-1
d_call: TRBD2
j_call: TRBJ2-1
clone_size: NA

cdr3_aa: CASSEIPTDRLGDTQYF
cdr3_nt: TGTGCCAGCAGTGAGATCCCCACAGACCGCTTGGGAGATACGCAGTATTTT
v_call: TRBV6-1
d_call: NA
j_call: TRBJ2-3
clone_size: NA

cdr3_aa: CASSPRTSGDYEQYF
cdr3_nt: TGTGCCAGCAGCCCACGGACTAGCGGTGACTACGAGCAGTACTTC
v_call: TRBV7-9
d_call: TRBD2
j_call: TRBJ2-7
clone_size: NA

cdr3_aa: CASSGLGGYENQPQHF
cdr3_nt: TGTGCCAGCAGTGGATTGGGGGGGTACGAAAATCAGCCCCAGCATTTT
v_call: TRBV6-1
d_call: NA
j_call: TRBJ1-5
clone_size: NA

cdr3_aa: CASSYSRLAGSGELFF
cdr3_nt: TGTGCCAGCAGTTACTCGCGGCTAGCGGGATCCGGGGAGCTGTTTTTT
v_call: TRBV6-5
d_call: TRBD2
j_call: TRBJ2-2
clone_size: NA

cdr3_aa: CASSLVREGYNEQFF
cdr3_nt: TGTGCCAGCAGCTTAGTACGGGAGGGGTACAATGAGCAGTTCTTC
v_call: TRBV7-9
d_call: TRBD2
j_call: TRBJ2-1
clone_size: NA

cdr3_aa: CASSVSGAQETQYF
cdr3_nt: TGCGCCAGCAGTGTCAGCGGGGCCCAAGAGACCCAGTACTTC
v_call: TRBV10-1
d_call: TRBD2
j_call: TRBJ2-5
clone_size: NA

cdr3_aa: CASSLLRRANTEAFF
cdr3_nt: TGTGCCAGCAGCTTGTTGCGCAGGGCGAACACTGAAGCTTTCTTT
v_call: TRBV5-5
d_call: NA
j_call: TRBJ1-1
clone_size: few

cdr3_aa: CASSFLAPRGTEAFF
cdr3_nt: TGTGCCAGCAGTTTTCTGGCCCCCCGGGGCACTGAAGCTTTCTTT
v_call: TRBV28
d_call: NA
j_call: TRBJ1-1
clone_size: NA

cdr3_aa: CASSLQELQGNGYTF
cdr3_nt: TGCGCCAGCAGCTTGCAAGAACTACAGGGTAATGGCTACACCTTC
v_call: TRBV5-1
d_call: NA
j_call: TRBJ1-2
clone_size: few

cdr3_aa: CASSIGGAGAEAFF
cdr3_nt: TGTGCCAGTAGTATAGGGGGCGCTGGGGCTGAAGCTTTCTTT
v_call: TRBV19
d_call: NA
j_call: TRBJ1-1
clone_size: NA

cdr3_aa: CASGRRQGRMNTEAFF
cdr3_nt: TGTGCCAGCGGCCGAAGACAGGGGAGGATGAACACTGAAGCTTTCTTT
v_call: TRBV2
d_call: TRBD1
j_call: TRBJ1-1
clone_size: NA

cdr3_aa: CASSPLAGGDEQFF
cdr3_nt: TGTGCCAGCAGCCCTCTAGCGGGAGGGGATGAGCAGTTCTTC
v_call: TRBV11-2
d_call: TRBD2
j_call: TRBJ2-1
clone_size: NA

cdr3_aa: CASSLRGWGTANEKLFF
cdr3_nt: TGTGCCAGCAGTTTACGGGGGTGGGGGACTGCAAATGAAAAACTGTTTTTT
v_call: TRBV28
d_call: NA
j_call: TRBJ1-4
clone_size: NA

cdr3_aa: CASGTGPTSGNTIYF
cdr3_nt: TGTGCCAGTGGGACAGGGCCAACCTCTGGAAACACCATATATTTT
v_call: TRBV19
d_call: TRBD1
j_call: TRBJ1-3
clone_size: NA

cdr3_aa: CASRLRRYVNQPQHF
cdr3_nt: TGTGCCAGCAGATTACGGAGATACGTAAATCAGCCCCAGCATTTT
v_call: TRBV28
d_call: NA
j_call: TRBJ1-5
clone_size: NA

cdr3_aa: CASSQEMSAGSEQFF
cdr3_nt: TGTGCCAGCAGCCAAGAGATGAGCGCGGGGTCTGAGCAGTTCTTC
v_call: TRBV4-2
d_call: NA
j_call: TRBJ2-1
clone_size: NA